The rows below give T cell receptor beta chains drawn from one sample of a study of blood T cell repertoires in COVID-19. Libraries were prepared by immunoSEQ multiplex PCR; TCRdb keeps only in-frame clonotypes and omits some of them. The sample consists of tens of thousands of clones, more than 90% of them appearing once. The sample taken for sequencing was peripheral blood. Receptor source: an elderly woman with acute or convalescent COVID-19. Each CDR3 is given with its conserved first and last residue. The D gene is left open where the match is weak. Clone size appears in some rows only: once, few, many, or a class for an expanded clone.

CDR3nt,CDR3aa,abundance,v_gene,j_gene,d_gene
TGTGCCAGCAGCTTAGGGGGACTAGCGGGGCTCAATGAGCAGTTCTTC,CASSLGGLAGLNEQFF,NA,TRBV7-2,TRBJ2-1,TRBD2
TGTGCCAGCAGTCGCCATACAGGGGAGAGAACCGGGGAGCTGTTTTTT,CASSRHTGERTGELFF,NA,TRBV6-2/TRBV6-3,TRBJ2-2,TRBD1
TGTGCCAGCAGTCTAGGATCTATCGGCTACACCTTC,CASSLGSIGYTF,NA,TRBV6-5,TRBJ1-2,NA
TGTGCCAGTAGTATGCGCGGGAACACTGAAGCTTTCTTT,CASSMRGNTEAFF,NA,TRBV19,TRBJ1-1,NA
TGTGCCAGCAGCGCGGGACTAGCGGGGGGAACAGATACGCAGTATTTT,CASSAGLAGGTDTQYF,NA,TRBV7-2,TRBJ2-3,TRBD2
TGTGCCAGCAGCTCCTCAGCGTTTGAATACGAGCAGTACTTC,CASSSSAFEYEQYF,once,TRBV11-2,TRBJ2-7,NA
TGTGCCAGCAGTCGTACCCGACAGGGAATAAGGTCTGAAGCTTTCTTT,CASSRTRQGIRSEAFF,NA,TRBV28,TRBJ1-1,TRBD1
TGTGCCAGCAGCGGCCGGGACAGGAAGGAGACCCAGTACTTC,CASSGRDRKETQYF,NA,TRBV7-2,TRBJ2-5,TRBD1
TGTGCCAGCAGCCCTGACAGGGGAACTGAAGCTTTCTTT,CASSPDRGTEAFF,NA,TRBV11-2,TRBJ1-1,TRBD1
TGTGCCAGCAGCGCGAGGGGGACTAGCTCCTACAATGAGCAGTTCTTC,CASSARGTSSYNEQFF,NA,TRBV7-9,TRBJ2-1,TRBD2
TGTGCCAGCAGCCCCGACAGGCTTCAGAATGAAAAACTGTTTTTT,CASSPDRLQNEKLFF,NA,TRBV3-1/TRBV3-2,TRBJ1-4,NA
TGTGCCAGCAGCGTAGAATCAGGGGCACCTGCCCACTCCTATAATTCACCCCTCCACTTT,CASSVESGAPAHSYNSPLHF,NA,TRBV9,TRBJ1-6,NA
TGTGCCAGCAGCCGGGACAGGAATCAGCCCCAGCATTTT,CASSRDRNQPQHF,NA,TRBV12-3/TRBV12-4,TRBJ1-5,TRBD1
TGCGCCAGCAGCTTGTTTGGGGCGGACGGCGAGCAGTACTTC,CASSLFGADGEQYF,NA,TRBV5-1,TRBJ2-7,NA
TGTGCCAGCAGCCCTGGACAGACGAACACCGGGGAGCTGTTTTTT,CASSPGQTNTGELFF,NA,TRBV5-4,TRBJ2-2,NA
TGTGCCAGCAGTCAACAGGGGGCGAACTATGGCTACACCTTC,CASSQQGANYGYTF,NA,TRBV2,TRBJ1-2,TRBD1
TGCGCCAGCAGCGTTACTAGCGGGGGCACAGATACGCAGTATTTT,CASSVTSGGTDTQYF,NA,TRBV5-1,TRBJ2-3,TRBD2
TGCGCCAGCAGCCAAGATTGGTCCGGGGGTGAGACCCAGTACTTC,CASSQDWSGGETQYF,NA,TRBV4-1,TRBJ2-5,NA
TGTGCCAGCTCACCGGTGGGACAGGGGGCTTTAACTAATGAAAAACTGTTTTTT,CASSPVGQGALTNEKLFF,NA,TRBV18,TRBJ1-4,TRBD1
TGTGCCAGCAGCTTTCGACGGAGGACTGAAGCTTTCTTT,CASSFRRRTEAFF,NA,TRBV5-8,TRBJ1-1,NA
TGTGCCAGCACCCGGGACAGGGATAAGCAGTTCTTC,CASTRDRDKQFF,NA,TRBV11-1,TRBJ2-1,TRBD1
TGTGCCTGGAGGAAGCGGCCGGGGACAGGGTTCTACGAGCAGTACTTC,CAWRKRPGTGFYEQYF,NA,TRBV30,TRBJ2-7,TRBD1
TGCGCCAGCAGCTCGACAGTAAACACCGGGGAGCTGTTTTTT,CASSSTVNTGELFF,NA,TRBV5-1,TRBJ2-2,NA
TGTGCCAGCAGCTTAAGGGCAGGGGATGGCTACACCTTC,CASSLRAGDGYTF,NA,TRBV7-2,TRBJ1-2,NA
TGCAGCGTCCAGAATATCGGGACAGCCCTTAACTATGGCTACACCTTC,CSVQNIGTALNYGYTF,NA,TRBV29-1,TRBJ1-2,TRBD1
TGCGCCAGCAGCTTGACAGCATCTGGGGCCAACGTCCTGACTTTC,CASSLTASGANVLTF,NA,TRBV5-1,TRBJ2-6,NA
TGTGCCAGCAGCTTGGGGGCCACCGGGGAGCTGTTTTTT,CASSLGATGELFF,NA,TRBV7-9,TRBJ2-2,NA
TGTGCCAGCAATCGGGACAGCGGAGGCGCGGGCTACACCTTC,CASNRDSGGAGYTF,NA,TRBV6-5,TRBJ1-2,TRBD1
TGTGCCAGCAGTCGCTATTCGCCGGGACAGGGAATCGCAGATACGCAGTATTTT,CASSRYSPGQGIADTQYF,NA,TRBV3-1/TRBV3-2,TRBJ2-3,TRBD1
TGTGCCAGCAGTATGGGACATTCGACATCCTACGAGCAGTACTTC,CASSMGHSTSYEQYF,NA,TRBV6-6,TRBJ2-7,NA
TGTGCCAGCAGCTTAGTGGGCCAGAAGAACACTGAAGCTTTCTTT,CASSLVGQKNTEAFF,NA,TRBV11-2,TRBJ1-1,NA
TGTGCCAGCAGCTTCGGCAGGACAGAGGAATACACCTTC,CASSFGRTEEYTF,NA,TRBV7-9,TRBJ1-2,NA
TGTGCCAGCAGTCCCCCGACAGGGACTCAAGCTGGCTACACCTTC,CASSPPTGTQAGYTF,NA,TRBV28,TRBJ1-2,TRBD1
TGTGCCAGCAGCCACAGGGGTACCGGGGAGCTGTTTTTT,CASSHRGTGELFF,NA,TRBV3-1/TRBV3-2,TRBJ2-2,NA
TGTGCCAGCAGCTCCTCCGGGTACAGGGACAATGAGCAGTTCTTC,CASSSSGYRDNEQFF,NA,TRBV7-2,TRBJ2-1,NA
TGCGCCAGCAGCCAAGAGGGACGGGGGGGCCGGAATGAGCAGTTCTTC,CASSQEGRGGRNEQFF,NA,TRBV4-1,TRBJ2-1,TRBD2
TGTGCCGTCACCTCAGGGGTAGAGCAGTTCTTC,CAVTSGVEQFF,NA,TRBV11-1,TRBJ2-1,NA
TGCAGCGTTGAACAGGCGCAGGGGGCCGGGGAGCTGTTTTTT,CSVEQAQGAGELFF,NA,TRBV29-1,TRBJ2-2,TRBD1
TGTGCCAGCAGCCAAGGGGCAGGGGGGCTTCAGCCCCAGCATTTT,CASSQGAGGLQPQHF,NA,TRBV4-2,TRBJ1-5,TRBD1
TGTGCCAGCAGCCAGTCGGCGGCCTGGGGGGTCGAGCAGTACTTC,CASSQSAAWGVEQYF,NA,TRBV3-1/TRBV3-2,TRBJ2-7,NA
TGCGCCAGCAGCTTAACCGGGACAGGGCCCTATGGCTACACCTTC,CASSLTGTGPYGYTF,NA,TRBV5-1,TRBJ1-2,TRBD1
TGTGCCAGCAGCCGCAGTGGAAACACCATATATTTT,CASSRSGNTIYF,few,TRBV7-8,TRBJ1-3,NA
TGTGCCAGCAGTGGACAGGGCCGTGAAGCTTTCTTT,CASSGQGREAFF,NA,TRBV28,TRBJ1-1,TRBD1
TGTGCCAGCAGCTTGACAGGGGGCGAAGGCTACACCTTC,CASSLTGGEGYTF,NA,TRBV5-8,TRBJ1-2,TRBD1
TGTGCCAGCAGCCCTCTGGGTAGCGGGGGTATGCAAGAGACCCAGTACTTC,CASSPLGSGGMQETQYF,NA,TRBV5-6,TRBJ2-5,TRBD2
TGTGCCAGCAGCTTAGCGCAAGGGGGAACGAACACTGAAGCTTTCTTT,CASSLAQGGTNTEAFF,NA,TRBV7-2,TRBJ1-1,NA
TGCGCCAGCAGCCGCTCGGGAGGGAACGAGCAGTACTTC,CASSRSGGNEQYF,few,TRBV5-1,TRBJ2-7,TRBD2
TGTGCCAGTATCCGCCGGGACAGGGAAAACACTGAAGCTTTCTTT,CASIRRDRENTEAFF,NA,TRBV19,TRBJ1-1,TRBD1
TGCGCCAGCAGCTTCGTACCCGGGACAGGGGTATACGAGCAGTACTTC,CASSFVPGTGVYEQYF,NA,TRBV5-1,TRBJ2-7,TRBD1
TGTGCCAGCACCCCATTCAGGGGTTCAAATCAGCCCCAGCATTTT,CASTPFRGSNQPQHF,NA,TRBV2,TRBJ1-5,NA
TGTGCCAGCAGCCATCGGGACAGCTACACCGGGGAGCTGTTTTTT,CASSHRDSYTGELFF,once,TRBV7-9,TRBJ2-2,TRBD1
TGCAGCGTTGGTAGAGGGTCTGAGACCCAGTACTTC,CSVGRGSETQYF,NA,TRBV29-1,TRBJ2-5,NA
TGCGCCAGCAGCTTCGCGGACAGGCTAACGAATCAGGTGCAGTACTTC,CASSFADRLTNQVQYF,NA,TRBV5-1,TRBJ2-7,TRBD1
TGTGCCATCAGTGGGGACCGAGCAGGGACTGGGGAGCAGTACTTC,CAISGDRAGTGEQYF,NA,TRBV10-3,TRBJ2-7,NA
TGTGCCACCAGCAGAGTCGGGGATCAGAACTATGGCTACACCTTC,CATSRVGDQNYGYTF,NA,TRBV15,TRBJ1-2,NA
TGCAGCGTTGAGCTAGGGGGAGAGGAAAAACTGTTTTTT,CSVELGGEEKLFF,NA,TRBV29-1,TRBJ1-4,NA